Listed here are 26 T cell receptor beta chains from one sample, sequenced in a study of T cell changes during pregnancy in multiple sclerosis. Profiled with immunoSEQ multiplex PCR; TCRdb holds only in-frame clones, not every one. The sample lists tens of thousands of clones, just over 90% occurring once. The sequenced sample was CD4+ T cells from peripheral blood mononuclear cells, obtained in the first trimester of pregnancy. Receptors originate from a female donor in good health, enrolled as a control in a pregnancy study.

The chain links TRBV6-4 to TRBJ2-6; D remains unclear. CDR1 MRHNA and CDR2 SNTAGT come from the germline V gene. V lost 4 bases and J 0 bases, leaving 4 bases between the germline ends. This CDR3 region has 14 residues. The CDR3 region is CASSVNSGANVLTF. In DNA, the CDR3 is TGTGCCAGCAGTGTAAACTCTGGGGCCAACGTCCTGACTTTC.

The CDR3 region has the DNA TGTGCCAGCAGCCCAGTTTTAGGACAGGGTAACAATGAGCAGTTCTTC. Translating gives CASSPVLGQGNNEQFF. The V and J genes are TRBV7-3 and TRBJ2-1; 8 positions agree with TRBD1. The CDR3 consists of 16 residues. V was pared by 5 bases and J by 5 bases, with 11 bases of the junction left unmatched. Germline V lookup: CDR1 SGHTA, CDR2 FQGTGA.

The chain recombines TRBV2 with TRBJ1-3; D gene uncertain. From germline, CDR1 is SNHLY and CDR2 FYNNEI. This CDR3 region has 14 residues. Trimming removed 6 bases at V and 0 bases at J, with 9 bases between. The CDR3 coding sequence is TGTGCCAGCAGGGCCGAGGTCTCTGGAAACACCATATATTTT. It encodes CASRAEVSGNTIYF.

This chain links TRBV6-6 with TRBJ1-5, with 7 positions matching TRBD1. Trimming took 3 bases from V and 2 from J; bases not matched to a gene: 1. CDR1 and CDR2 from the germline V gene are MNHNY and SVGAGI (reference sequence). The CDR3 loop spans 14 amino acids. The chain's CDR3 is CASSYDRGNQPQHF. CDR3 coding DNA: TGTGCCAGCAGTTATGACAGGGGCAATCAGCCCCAGCATTTT.

The chain couples TRBV27 to TRBJ1-5, with no clear D. Germline V gives CDR1 MNHEY, CDR2 SMNVEV (reference sequence). The CDR3 is made up of 15 amino acids. The V gene lost 6 bases and the J gene lost 0 bases, with 12 bases spanning the gap. CDR3 sequence (DNA): TGTGCCAGCAGGACGGAGGGTTATAGCAATCAGCCCCAGCATTTT. This gives the protein CASRTEGYSNQPQHF.

V and J are TRBV6-1 and TRBJ2-4; 11 bases are shared with TRBD2. Germline trimming cut 1 base from V and 8 bases from J; bases unmatched to any gene: 10. The V gene's germline CDR1 is MNHNS and CDR2 SASEGT. The CDR3 runs to 17 residues. The CDR3: CASSEGPPLAGDDIQYF. The CDR3 DNA sequence: TGTGCCAGCAGTGAAGGCCCGCCACTAGCGGGGGATGACATTCAGTACTTC.

J is TRBJ2-1 and V is TRBV11-2, with D maybe TRBD2 (5 bases). V was shortened by 0 bases and J by 4 bases, with 7 bases between the two germline ends. In germline, CDR1 is SGHAT, CDR2 FQNNGV. The CDR3 totals 14 residues. DNA of the CDR3: TGTGCCAGCAGCTTAGATCGCGGGTACAATGAGCAGTTCTTC. Its translation: CASSLDRGYNEQFF.

This clone was seen more than once but under ten times. V and J are TRBV4-3 and TRBJ1-1, with unresolved D. The CDR3 runs 13 residues. V shed 0 bases and J shed 10 bases, with 12 bases lying between them. Germline lookup yields CDR1 LGHNA and CDR2 YSLEER. CDR3 loop: CASSQDTRTGAFF. In nucleotides, the CDR3 is TGCGCCAGCAGCCAAGATACCCGCACGGGAGCTTTCTTT.

The V and J genes are TRBV5-1 and TRBJ2-5; 8 nucleotides agree with TRBD2. The CDR3 is made up of 16 amino acids. From germline, CDR1 is SGHRS and CDR2 YFSETQ. Trimming removed 0 bases from V and 1 base from J; junction bases left unmatched: 5. In nucleotides, the CDR3 is TGCGCCAGCAGCTTGGAGGCTAGCGGGCGCCAAGAGACCCAGTACTTC. Amino acids: CASSLEASGRQETQYF.

Written as DNA, the CDR3 is TGTGCCAGCAGCTTGGCCCCAGGGTATACAGATTCACCCCTCCACTTT. Translating it yields CASSLAPGYTDSPLHF. The gene calls are TRBV5-6 and TRBJ1-6; tentatively, D is TRBD1 (5 bases). From germline, CDR1 is SGHDT and CDR2 YYEEEE. The V gene lost 0 bases and the J gene lost 8 bases, with 15 bases spanning the gap. The CDR3 loop spans 16 amino acids.

The V and J genes are TRBV7-9 and TRBJ1-2; D is unclear. V lost 5 bases, J lost 4 bases, and 11 bases lay in between. CDR3 length: 13 residues. The V gene's germline CDR1 is SEHNR and CDR2 FQNEAQ (reference sequence). The chain's CDR3 is CASSAGFPYGYTF. The DNA for the CDR3 is TGTGCCAGCAGCGCGGGGTTTCCCTATGGCTACACCTTC.

The chain links TRBV2 to TRBJ2-5; TRBD2 agrees at 16 bases. V lost 7 bases to trimming and J lost 2 bases; unmatched junction nucleotides: 10. There are 18 residues in the CDR3. The germline V gene has CDR1 SNHLY and CDR2 FYNNEI. Here the CDR3 reads CASTGTSGGARRQETQYF. In nucleotides, the CDR3 is TGTGCCAGCACTGGGACTAGCGGGGGGGCAAGACGTCAAGAGACCCAGTACTTC.

This clone has more than one count but fewer than ten. This chain joins TRBV28 and TRBJ1-2, with no clear D. Per germline, CDR1 MDHEN and CDR2 SYDVKM. Trimming removed 6 bases at V and 4 bases at J, with 18 bases between. The CDR3 contains 15 residues. The CDR3 spells CASSQSPGGLYGYTF. The CDR3 bases are TGTGCCAGCAGCCAATCCCCGGGCGGGCTCTATGGCTACACCTTC.

The table lists this clone with a few counts. The CDR3 DNA is TGTGCCAGCAGACGCCGTCCAGGGGCGGTGGAGCCCCAGCATTTT. The encoded protein is CASRRRPGAVEPQHF. The V gene is TRBV6-5, the J gene TRBJ1-5, with D possibly matching TRBD1 (6 bases). There are 15 residues in the CDR3. V lost 6 bases, J lost 8 bases, and 20 bases lay in between. Per the germline V gene, CDR1 is MNHEY and CDR2 is SVGAGI.

This clone was picked up one time. The CDR3 coding sequence is TGCGCCAGCAGCCAAGATGTCCTAGCGGGGCCAGAGACCCAGTACTTC. The encoded protein is CASSQDVLAGPETQYF. The chain carries TRBV4-3 and TRBJ2-5, with 9 bases aligning to TRBD2. V gave up 0 bases and J gave up 4 bases; unmatched junction bases: 6. This CDR3 is built from 16 residues. Per the germline V gene, CDR1 is LGHNA and CDR2 is YSLEER.

The V and J genes are TRBV6-5 and TRBJ2-7, with 9 positions matching TRBD2. There are 15 residues in the CDR3. V trimming: 4 bases; J trimming: 0 bases; junction bases outside the gene matches: 4. The germline gives CDR1 MNHEY, CDR2 SVGAGI. CDR3 sequence: CASSLSGGTSYEQYF. As DNA, the CDR3 is TGTGCCAGCAGTTTGAGCGGGGGGACCTCCTACGAGCAGTACTTC.

This clone was counted between two and nine times. The chain joins TRBV18 to TRBJ1-1, with D maybe TRBD1 (5 bases). Per the germline V gene, CDR1 is KGHSH and CDR2 is LQKENI. The CDR3 totals 15 residues. V was trimmed by 0 bases and J by 5 bases, leaving 13 bases between them. CDR3 nucleotide sequence: TGTGCCAGCTCACCACCCATCGGCGGGGGGACTGAAGCTTTCTTT. It is translated as CASSPPIGGGTEAFF.

The V call is TRBV5-6, the J call TRBJ2-7, with a weak D call TRBD1 (5 bases). The CDR3 is 16 residues long. Per the germline V gene, CDR1 is SGHDT and CDR2 is YYEEEE. Trimming pared 4 bases from V and 1 base from J, leaving 18 bases between. CDR3 sequence reads: CASSRPEGKGSYEQYF. In nucleotides, the CDR3 is TGTGCCAGCAGCCGCCCAGAAGGCAAGGGGTCCTACGAGCAGTACTTC.

The chain carries TRBV7-2 and TRBJ1-6, with a weak D call TRBD1 (5 bases). This CDR3 contains 12 residues. CDR1 and CDR2 from the germline V gene are SGHTA and FQGNSA. V shed 6 bases and J shed 14 bases, with 14 bases lying between them. CDR3 residues: CASRPNAGSLHF. CDR3 bases: TGTGCCAGCAGGCCTAATGCAGGGTCCCTCCACTTT.

J is TRBJ1-2 and V is TRBV28; D possibly corresponds to TRBD1 (6 bases). Deletions cut 2 bases from V and 5 bases from J, with 9 bases between. The CDR3 runs to 13 residues. CDR1 MDHEN and CDR2 SYDVKM come from the germline V gene. This CDR3 reads CASSLPGEYGYTF. The CDR3 coding sequence is TGTGCCAGCAGTTTACCAGGGGAGTATGGCTACACCTTC.

The gene calls are TRBV6-1 and TRBJ2-3, with 7 bases identical to TRBD2. CDR1 is MNHNS and CDR2 is SASEGT in the germline V gene. V shed 5 bases and J 2 bases; nucleotides not matched to a gene: 7. This CDR3 has 15 amino acids. The CDR3 loop is CASSTAGQYTDTQYF. For the CDR3, the DNA is TGTGCCAGCAGTACAGCGGGGCAGTACACAGATACGCAGTATTTT.

V usage is TRBV6-1 and J usage is TRBJ1-5; D is perhaps TRBD1 (6 bases). The V end lost 7 bases, the J end lost 3 bases, and 13 bases lay between the germline ends. The CDR3 is 14 amino acids. Germline V gene sequence: CDR1 MNHNS, CDR2 SASEGT. The CDR3 sequence: CASTPTGSNQPQHF. CDR3 coding DNA: TGTGCCAGCACCCCTACAGGGTCCAATCAGCCCCAGCATTTT.

V usage is TRBV27 and J usage is TRBJ1-2; 11 bases match TRBD1. Germline V gene lookup returns CDR1 MNHEY and CDR2 SMNVEV (reference sequence). J gave up 7 bases and V 5 bases, and 15 bases lay outside the gene matches. The CDR3 covers 17 residues. CDR3 in amino acids: CASSQRTGGAKGGGYTF. CDR3 nucleotide sequence: TGTGCCAGCAGTCAGAGGACAGGGGGCGCGAAGGGGGGTGGCTACACCTTC.

The chain links TRBV7-9 to TRBJ2-3; TRBD1 agrees at 9 bases. This CDR3 has 15 amino acids. V was clipped by 5 bases and J by 3 bases; unmatched bases: 6. Germline CDR1 reads SEHNR; CDR2 reads FQNEAQ (reference sequence). CDR3 bases: TGTGCCAGCAGCATAGGACAGGGGCCGACAGATACGCAGTATTTT. This encodes CASSIGQGPTDTQYF.

The chain links TRBV12-5 to TRBJ1-2, with a weak D call TRBD1 (5 bases). CDR1 is LGHNT, CDR2 FRNRAP, per germline. Trimming stripped 0 bases from V and 3 bases from J, with 8 bases between. This CDR3 comprises 14 residues. The DNA for the CDR3 is TGTGCTAGTGGTTTGGTGGGCAGGGACTATGGCTACACCTTC. Amino acids: CASGLVGRDYGYTF.

The chain uses TRBV11-2 and TRBJ2-3, with TRBD2 matching 7 bases. Looked up from germline, CDR1 is SGHAT and CDR2 is FQNNGV. V shed 4 bases and J 3 bases; nucleotides not matched to a gene: 4. This CDR3 region has 14 residues. CDR3 DNA sequence: TGTGCCAGCAGCTGGGGGGGAATGACAGATACGCAGTATTTT. Its translation: CASSWGGMTDTQYF.